This TCR beta chain emerged from a study of technical replicates of blood from several donors. The germline gives CDR1 MNHNS, CDR2 SASEGT. The V gene lost 10 bases and the J gene lost 9 bases, with 22 bases spanning the gap. CDR3 length: 14 residues. Repertoires were generated with immunoSEQ multiplex PCR, while TCRdb's copy carries only in-frame clones and drops some. The sample contains roughly 79,000 clones, under 97% of which appear only once. This receptor was taken from a human donor in good health. The specimen sequenced was T cells isolated from PBMCs. The chain is built from TRBV6-1 and TRBJ2-1, with D unclear. The CDR3 loop is CATSRSPMLGEQFF. The CDR3 region has the DNA TGTGCCACCTCTAGAAGCCCCATGCTAGGTGAGCAGTTCTTC.